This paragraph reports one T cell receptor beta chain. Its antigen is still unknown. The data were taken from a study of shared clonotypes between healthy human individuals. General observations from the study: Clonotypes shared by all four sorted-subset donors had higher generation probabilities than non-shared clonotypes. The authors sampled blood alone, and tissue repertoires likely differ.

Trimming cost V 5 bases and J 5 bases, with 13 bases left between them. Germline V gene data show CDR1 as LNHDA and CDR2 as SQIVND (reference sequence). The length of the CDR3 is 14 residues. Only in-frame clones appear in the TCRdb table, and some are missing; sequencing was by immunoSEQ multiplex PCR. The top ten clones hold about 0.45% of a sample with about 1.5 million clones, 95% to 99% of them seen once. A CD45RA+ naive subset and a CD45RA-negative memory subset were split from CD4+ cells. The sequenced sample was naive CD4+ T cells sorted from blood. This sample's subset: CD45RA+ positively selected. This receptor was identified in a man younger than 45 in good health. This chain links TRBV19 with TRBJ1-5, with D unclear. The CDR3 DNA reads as TGTGCCAGTAGTGGCTGGACTTTCGATCAGCCCCAGCATTTT. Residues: CASSGWTFDQPQHF.